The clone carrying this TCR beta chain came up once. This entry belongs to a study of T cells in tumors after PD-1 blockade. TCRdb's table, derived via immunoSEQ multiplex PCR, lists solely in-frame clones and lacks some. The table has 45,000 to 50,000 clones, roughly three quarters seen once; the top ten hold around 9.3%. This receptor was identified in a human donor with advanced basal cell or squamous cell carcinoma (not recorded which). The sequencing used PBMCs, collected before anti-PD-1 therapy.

The CDR3 sequence is CASSFDRGGTNEKLFF. The CDR3 nucleotides read TGCGCCAGCAGCTTCGACAGGGGAGGAACTAATGAAAAACTGTTTTTT. This rearrangement joins TRBV5-1 to TRBJ1-4, with 8 bases fitting TRBD1. Trimming at V came to 2 bases and at J to 1 base, leaving 4 bases not matched to a gene. Germline CDR1 and CDR2: SGHRS and YFSETQ. This CDR3 has 16 residues.